This T cell receptor (beta chain) was retrieved from a study of CD8+ T cells in alopecia areata. Study-wide background: It was 6 to 18 months of tofacitinib, and then there were 6 months off drug.

The study, taken as a whole, reports: Although TCR sharing was seen in mice, sharing across patients was less clear, possibly for HLA-related reasons. Expanded CD8+ clones among the top 100, and scalp clonality, were significantly decreased by tofacitinib.

A word on this clone: Its antigen is still unknown. The junction departs from germline at one end; a sequencing error may be responsible. Other nucleotide sequences from this sample produce the same CDR3.

The CDR3 loop spans 11 amino acids. Germline loops: CDR1 SQVTM, CDR2 ANQGSEA. Treatment denoted: oral pan-JAK inhibitor, 5-10 mg twice daily. RNA extraction was followed by reverse transcription into cDNA, which acted as the sequencing template. Sequencing was performed with immunoSEQ multiplex PCR; in TCRdb, only in-frame clones are kept and a portion is missing. The sample shows over 150,000 clones, 60% of them seen only once. Sequenced material: CD4+ T cells sorted from blood, taken at week 4, from a patient treated with tofacitinib. This sequence was found in a human donor with alopecia areata. V usage is TRBV29-1 and J usage is TRBJ2-3; D might be TRBD2 (5 bases). The CDR3 DNA reads as TGTAGCGTTGTTTCAGCAGATACGCAGTATTTT. The encoded protein is CSVVSADTQYF.